The present entry profiles one T cell receptor (beta chain) with its context. Its specificity is unknown. These data originate in a study of T-cell reconstitution after alpha-beta-depleted transplantation in children. Study-wide findings and caveats: Several hundred expanded graft clones reportedly gave rise to the alpha-beta T cells present about two months after transplant. T-cell counts and diversity were attributed mostly to newly produced T cells one year after transplant. Some patients showed high day-60 TCRbeta diversity, which derived from surviving recipient T cells and thymic progenitors.

Unique molecular identifiers were built into the TCRbeta library. One entry per CDR3 protein, called by TCRdb with MiXCR from the PCR reads. Of approximately 230,000 distinct CDR3 sequences listed, over 20% are singletons. Germline V CDR1 and CDR2: SQVTM, ANQGSEA. The CDR3 extends over 14 amino acids. Unmatched junction bases numbered 8, after V lost 7 bases and J lost 2 bases. The sequencing here drew on PBMCs, taken before TCRalphabeta/CD19-depleted stem cell transplant. The chain joins TRBV29-1 to TRBJ2-3; TRBD1 aligns across 8 bases. The sequence was collected from a girl between 2 and 10 years old with Fanconi anemia, due to receive a stem cell transplant. For the CDR3, the DNA is TGCAGCGAAGGGAAGGACAGGGCCACAGATACGCAGTATTTT. Residues: CSEGKDRATDTQYF.